A single T cell receptor (beta chain) is shown here with its context. Its target is unknown. Treatment described: approximately 18 received Ad26.COV2.S at low or high dose, single or two shots; about 5 received placebo; per-sample allocation not given. Collection of the samples took place on day 63 after the first injection of vaccine or placebo. Assay used: immunoSEQ multiplex PCR; TCRdb lists only in-frame clones, some missing. Of 200,000 to 300,000 clones listed, around nine tenths are singletons. This entry comes from a study of Ad26.COV2.S vaccination and SARS-CoV-2 variants. Whole-study context: Intramuscular Ad26.COV2.S doses were given once or twice, 56 days apart.

V dropped 5 bases and J dropped 7; count of bases not matched to a gene: 13. Germline V gene lookup returns CDR1 LNHDA and CDR2 SQIVND (reference sequence). This CDR3 comprises 16 residues. Study results and caveats: Measurement of non-spike TCR breadth gave similar results in vaccine and placebo recipients. Substantial response breadth was reportedly seen for spike-specific CD8+ and CD4+ T cells after vaccination.

This clonotype was obtained from a person aged 18-60 years who received the Ad26.COV2.S COVID-19 vaccine or a placebo. The chain joins TRBV19 to TRBJ1-2, with TRBD1 matching 10 bases. Material: peripheral blood, obtained in a trial of Ad26.COV2.S vaccine versus placebo. CDR3 in DNA: TGTGCCAGTAGTGCGCGACAGGGGGCGATAGGTCGTGGCTACACCTTC. Amino acids: CASSARQGAIGRGYTF. Full variable domain (rest looked up from reference TRBV19 and TRBJ1-2): DGGITQSPKYLFRKEGQNVTLSCEQNLNHDAMYWYRQDPGQGLRLIYYSQIVNDFQKGDIAEGYSVSREKKESFPLTVTSAQKNPTAFYLCASSARQGAIGRGYTFGSGTRLTVV.